This T cell receptor beta chain was identified during a study of identical twins. Study-wide findings and caveats: Cross-sectional statistics, not tracking of the same donors, supported the conclusions. Zero-insertion findings could be partly confounded by invariant cells (MAIT and iNKT cells). Where beta out-of-frame sequences were concerned, excess twin sharing was weaker.

TCRdb independently ran MiXCR on the 5' RACE reads; one entry per CDR3 protein. This table has roughly 250,000 distinct CDR3 sequences, roughly an eighth appearing once. This clonotype was seen at least ten times. What it binds is unknown. V lost 2 bases, J lost 2 bases, and 10 bases lay in between. The CDR3 has 14 residues. Germline CDR1 and CDR2: LGHNA and YSLEER. Specimen: memory (CD45RO+) T cells sorted from blood. The clonotype was recovered from a woman younger than 30 in good health. The genes are TRBV4-3 and TRBJ2-7; D not resolved. CDR3 DNA: TGCGCCAGCAGCCAATCGGACCGAGCCTACGAGCAGTACTTC. It yields the protein CASSQSDRAYEQYF.